Below, 11 T cell receptor beta chains from the same sample are listed, as sequenced in a study of CD8 T cell repertoires and HIV-1 epitope variants. Their recognized antigens are unknown. Assay used: immunoSEQ multiplex PCR; TCRdb lists only in-frame clones, some missing. Of roughly 5,900 clones listed, around two thirds were seen once; the top ten hold roughly two fifths. The sequenced sample consisted of cultured CD8+ T cells derived from PBMCs. The origin of the receptors is a male donor with HIV.

The gene calls are TRBV5-5 and TRBJ2-1; no clear D. CDR1 and CDR2 from the germline V gene are SGHKS and YYEKEE (reference sequence). This CDR3 comprises 15 residues. V dropped 0 bases and J dropped 0 bases, with 7 bases sitting between them. CDR3 sequence: CASSLGLASYNEQFF. The CDR3 coding sequence is TGTGCCAGCAGCTTGGGACTGGCCTCCTACAATGAGCAGTTCTTC.

The chain recombines TRBV27 with TRBJ2-2, with D tentatively TRBD1 or TRBD2 (5 bases each). Germline V lookup: CDR1 MNHEY, CDR2 SMNVEV (reference sequence). Trimming cost V 0 bases and J 6 bases, with 5 bases left between them. The CDR3 is 13 residues long. The CDR3 DNA is TGTGCCAGCAGTTTATCGGGACCCGGGGAGCTGTTTTTT. Translation: CASSLSGPGELFF.

This chain links TRBV5-1 with TRBJ2-3; D unresolved. This CDR3 spans 15 amino acids. V shed 1 base and J shed 2 bases, with 11 bases lying between them. Germline CDR1 reads SGHRS; CDR2 reads YFSETQ. In DNA form, the CDR3 reads TGCGCCAGCAGCTTGTCAGCGCACCCCACAGATACGCAGTATTTT. Translated, it gives CASSLSAHPTDTQYF.

There are a few counts of this clone. This chain connects TRBV7-3 to TRBJ1-1; D perhaps matches TRBD1 (6 bases). CDR1 is SGHTA, CDR2 FQGTGA, per germline. The CDR3 runs to 14 residues. Trimming removed 6 bases from V and 4 bases from J, with 15 bases in between. CDR3 in DNA: TGTGCCAGCAGTCCGGCAGGGGTAGGCACTGAAGCTTTCTTT. Translated: CASSPAGVGTEAFF.

The genes are TRBV13 and TRBJ2-3; D remains unclear. V was cut by 1 base and J by 6 bases, with 5 bases left in between. This CDR3 region has 12 residues. CDR1 and CDR2 (germline): PRHDT, FYEKMQ (reference sequence). The CDR3 DNA reads as TGTGCCAGCAGCTTAGTGGGGGATACGCAGTATTTT. It specifies CASSLVGDTQYF.

The V call is TRBV5-1, the J call TRBJ2-5, with D hard to call. CDR1 and CDR2 (germline): SGHRS, YFSETQ. V lost 4 bases and J 2 bases, leaving 9 bases between the germline ends. This CDR3 has 13 residues. The CDR3 sequence is CASSGDSQETQYF. Written as DNA, the CDR3 is TGCGCCAGCAGCGGAGACTCGCAAGAGACCCAGTACTTC.

The chain carries TRBV29-1 and TRBJ2-7, with 10 bases that match TRBD1. The CDR3 is 15 amino acids. V trimming: 1 base; J trimming: 5 bases; junction bases outside the gene matches: 8. Germline-derived CDR1 and CDR2 are SQVTM and ANQGSEA. The CDR3 region has the DNA TGCAGCGTTGAAGTTGAGGGACAGGGGTCGAACGAGCAGTACTTC. Protein product: CSVEVEGQGSNEQYF.

This clone was counted only a few times. This rearrangement joins TRBV4-2 to TRBJ1-2, with a possible D match to TRBD1 (6 bases). From germline, CDR1 is LGHNA and CDR2 YNFKEQ. The CDR3 contains 14 residues. V was trimmed by 4 bases and J by 3 bases, leaving 12 bases between them. Written as DNA, the CDR3 is TGTGCCAGCAGCCTCCCAGGGGTGGACTATGGCTACACCTTC. Translated, it gives CASSLPGVDYGYTF.

The gene calls are TRBV20-1 and TRBJ2-3; D uncertain. The CDR3 loop spans 11 amino acids. Germline V gene data show CDR1 as DFQATT and CDR2 as SNEGSKA (reference sequence). V was shortened by 3 bases and J by 6 bases, with 7 bases between the two germline ends. The CDR3 spells CSASNVDTQYF. CDR3 in DNA: TGCAGTGCTAGTAATGTCGATACGCAGTATTTT.

The chain employs TRBV27 and TRBJ2-7; D is undetermined. Between the trimmed V and J ends, which lost 6 bases and 0 bases, there was a span of 18 bases. The CDR3 runs to 16 residues. Per germline, CDR1 MNHEY and CDR2 SMNVEV (reference sequence). In DNA, the CDR3 is TGTGCCAGCAGGGGTACAACGACCCTCGGCTCCTACGAGCAGTACTTC. Translating gives CASRGTTTLGSYEQYF.

There are a few counts of this clone. This chain uses TRBV30 with TRBJ2-5, with D perhaps matching TRBD2 (6 bases). This CDR3 contains 13 residues. Germline lookup yields CDR1 GTSNPN and CDR2 SVGIG (reference sequence). V shed 4 bases and J shed 5 bases, with 14 bases lying between them. The CDR3 nucleotides are TGTGCCTGGATCGGGGGTATGACGGAGACCCAGTACTTC. Encoded protein: CAWIGGMTETQYF.